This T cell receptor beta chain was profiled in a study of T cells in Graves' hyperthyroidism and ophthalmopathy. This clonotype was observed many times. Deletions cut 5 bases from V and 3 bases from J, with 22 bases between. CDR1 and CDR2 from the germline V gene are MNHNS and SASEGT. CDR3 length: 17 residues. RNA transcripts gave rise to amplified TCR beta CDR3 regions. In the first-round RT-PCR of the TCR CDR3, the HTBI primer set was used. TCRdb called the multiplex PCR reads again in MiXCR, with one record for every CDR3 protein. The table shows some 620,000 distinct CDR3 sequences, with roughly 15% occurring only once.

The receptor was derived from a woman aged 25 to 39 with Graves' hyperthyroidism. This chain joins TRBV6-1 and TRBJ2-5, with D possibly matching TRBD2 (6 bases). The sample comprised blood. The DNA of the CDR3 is TGTGCCAGCAGTCGGATATTGCCACCGGGACTGGAAGAGACCCAGTACTTC. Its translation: CASSRILPPGLEETQYF.